Described below is a single T cell receptor (beta chain) sequence and its context. What antigen it recognizes has not been identified. Nothing much larger sits one base from this clone, and base qualities are not available. The source of the sample is a study of blood T cell repertoires in COVID-19 (dated by TCRdb to 2020 to 2021). For context, the study as a whole: Samples covering the acute and convalescent phases of COVID-19 were provided by collaborators in the United States, Italy and Spain. The prospective study material was composed of cDNA or gDNA derived from T cells, B-cell-depleted T cells, or PBMCs. Deeply sampled blood TCRbeta repertoires from subjects exposed to, actively infected with, or recovered from COVID-19 were included in the dataset. A freely available public database, intended as a resource for researchers studying the immune response to SARS-CoV-2, is where the repertoires were released. Samples were obtained from the ongoing ImmuneRACE study (first 160 participants) and from 1,000 to 1,500 subjects provided by 6 global collaborators. Sample metadata almost always included a de-identified subject ID, COVID-19 status, age in years and sex. Where available, HLA class I and class II types were taken from metadata supplied by the sample provider and were not determined by assay-based typing. Overall results and qualifications from the work: The quantity of clinical and demographic metadata differed by source and by participant and was supplied without curation.

The collaborating institutions used their own protocols to collect whole blood in K2EDTA tubes. For TCRbeta analysis, collaborators shipped samples in one of three forms: frozen whole blood, isolated PBMCs, or DNA extracted from either of those sample types. TCRbeta CDR3 regions were amplified from genomic DNA by means of the immunoSEQ Assay, a bias-controlled multiplex PCR. The study's processing was this. Nucleated cell counts per sample were estimated from amplification of reference gene primers within the assay. Sequence reads were collapsed and filtered to measure the absolute abundance of every unique TCRbeta CDR3 rearrangement. For each sample, productive Simpson clonality was calculated as the square root of Simpson's diversity index across productive rearrangements. The immuneACCESS repertoire file appears here via TCRdb, limited to in-frame rearrangements. These files lack a portion of the clones; in checked studies, under half of the deficit traces to unresolved V genes, and the cause of the others is not known. D and trimming come from the DNA, and the V and J calls and clone size come from that table. Counted in this sample were about 220,000 clones; 80% of them appeared once. The ten largest clones take up around 13% of the sample.

CDR1 and CDR2, per the germline V gene, are SGHVS and FNYEAQ. The cysteine opens and the phenylalanine closes a CDR3 of 15 amino acids. Only the CDR3 part of the read is kept: 45 bases, read in frame from the first base. The germline V and J ends show losses of 5 bases and 4 bases respectively, and no gene match explains 9 bases of the junction. The rearrangement combines TRBV7-6 with TRBJ2-3; TRBD1 fits 7 bases in the junction. The TCR was taken from a human donor in a cohort sampled during active COVID-19. Sample: peripheral blood. The nucleotides are TGTGCCAGCAGCCAGCAGGGGGAGCCCGCAGATACGCAGTATTTT. Protein translation: CASSQQGEPADTQYF.